This TCR beta chain originates from a study of CD8+ T cells in alopecia areata. Study-level background: Tofacitinib was given for 6 to 18 months, then stopped for 6 months.

The CDR3 sequence is 13 residues long. The germline V gene has CDR1 GTSNPN and CDR2 SVGIG (reference sequence). Trimming stripped 6 bases from V and 4 bases from J, with 15 bases between. The treatment here: oral pan-JAK inhibitor, 5-10 mg twice daily. Sorting separated CD4+ and CD8+ T cells out of PBMCs. The authors extracted RNA and reverse transcribed it into cDNA as the sequencing template. The repertoire was sequenced with immunoSEQ multiplex PCR; TCRdb's copy has only in-frame clones and lacks some. The data contain roughly 180,000 clones, about 53% of them seen just once; the ten biggest clones take up about a tenth.

This clonotype was obtained from a human donor with alopecia areata. The rearrangement joins TRBV30 to TRBJ1-1; D is possibly TRBD1 (5 bases). The material sequenced was CD8+ T cells sorted from blood, taken at week 24, from a patient treated with tofacitinib. The CDR3 protein is CACTIRDGTEAFF. CDR3 bases: TGTGCCTGTACAATCAGGGATGGCACTGAAGCTTTCTTT.